This T cell receptor (beta chain) is drawn from a study of cytotoxic CD8 clonotypes in ibrutinib-treated CLL. Study as a whole: After median around 68 months, roughly 15 stayed in remission, around twelve progressed; responses roughly 25 partial, 2 complete.

Study-level points and caveats: Public clonotypes were seen rarely and were contracted or stable on treatment.

Here immunoSEQ multiplex PCR was the method, and the copy in TCRdb shows in-frame clones only, minus some. The table shows approximately 140,000 clones, with approximately 80% occurring only once. This clone came up once. Its matching antigen is unknown. The specimen was PBMCs, collected after 12 months of ibrutinib treatment. This sequence was found in a human donor with chronic lymphocytic leukemia.

In DNA, the CDR3 is TGTGCCAGCACTACCGGACAGGGGGCCACCGGGGAGCTGTTTTTT. Amino acids: CASTTGQGATGELFF. V is TRBV6-5 and J is TRBJ2-2, with TRBD1 matching 11 bases. The CDR3 totals 15 residues. Germline-derived CDR1 and CDR2 are MNHEY and SVGAGI. The J segment lost 4 bases and the V segment lost 7 bases, leaving 5 bases of the junction unmatched.